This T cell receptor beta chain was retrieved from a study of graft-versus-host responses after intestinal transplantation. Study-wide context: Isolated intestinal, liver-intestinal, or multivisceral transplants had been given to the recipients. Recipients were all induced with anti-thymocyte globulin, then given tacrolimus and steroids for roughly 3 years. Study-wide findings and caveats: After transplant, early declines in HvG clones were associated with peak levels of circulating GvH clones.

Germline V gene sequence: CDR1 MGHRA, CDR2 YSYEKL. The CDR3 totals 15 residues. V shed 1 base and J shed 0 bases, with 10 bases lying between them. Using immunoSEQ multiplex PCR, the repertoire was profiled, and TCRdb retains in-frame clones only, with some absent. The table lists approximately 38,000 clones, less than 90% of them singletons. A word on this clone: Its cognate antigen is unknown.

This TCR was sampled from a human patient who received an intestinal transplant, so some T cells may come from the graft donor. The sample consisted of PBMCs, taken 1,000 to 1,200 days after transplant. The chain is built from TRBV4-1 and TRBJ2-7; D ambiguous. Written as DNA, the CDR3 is TGCGCCAGCAGCCAAGGTATTGGCTTCTCCTACGAGCAGTACTTC. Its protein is CASSQGIGFSYEQYF.